The clone carrying this T cell receptor (beta chain) has only a few counts. The antigen remains unidentified. The data stem from a study of cytomegalovirus exposure and HLA in healthy donors. The study's findings and limits: Associated with cytomegalovirus, according to the listing, were around 170 TCR beta chains. Apart from CMV serostatus, no immune exposure information was available.

The V gene end was trimmed by 4 bases and the J gene end by 1 base; junction bases not matched to a gene: 3. The germline CDR1 and CDR2 sequences are SGHRS and YFSETQ. The CDR3 totals 15 residues. With 60 Vbeta and 13 Jbeta primers, the PCR was carried out. The method was immunoSEQ multiplex PCR; TCRdb's version includes in-frame clones alone and lacks a portion of them. The repertoire has roughly 200,000 clones, around three quarters of them found once; the top ten carry approximately 2.1%. Sequences were obtained from PBMCs. This sequence joins TRBV5-1 and TRBJ2-3; 10 nucleotides align to TRBD1. The receptor was derived from a man aged 25-40 years in good health and CMV-seronegative. For the CDR3, the DNA is TGCGCCAGCAGCCATGGGACAGGGGGCACAGATACGCAGTATTTT. Amino acid sequence: CASSHGTGGTDTQYF.